The clone carrying this T cell receptor (beta chain) was seen only once. Its cognate antigen is unknown. A CD45RA-negative memory subset and a CD45RA+ naive subset were separated from the CD4+ cells. This sample was taken from a study of shared clonotypes between healthy human individuals. At the level of the study: A couple of women and a few men aged 18 to 49 served as donors. The study, taken as a whole, reports: Researchers found naive subsets generally carried larger estimated richness than memory subsets.

The authors loaded about 200 ng DNA, 30,000 to 35,000 T cell genomes, into sorted-subset replicate PCRs. The table came from immunoSEQ multiplex PCR; TCRdb's copy has only in-frame clones and leaves some out. The sample yields about 2 million clones, roughly 95% seen once. Germline CDR1 and CDR2: ENHRY and SYGVKD. The CDR3 is 14 amino acids. Trimming removed 8 bases at V and 5 bases at J, with 13 bases between. This sequence was found in a young man in good health. Input material: naive CD4+ T cells sorted from blood. Subset reported: CD45RA+ positively selected. This sequence joins TRBV10-3 and TRBJ1-6; D ambiguous. In DNA form, the CDR3 reads TGTGCCATCGGCTCGCGAGGGAATAATTCACCCCTCCACTTT. As protein: CAIGSRGNNSPLHF.